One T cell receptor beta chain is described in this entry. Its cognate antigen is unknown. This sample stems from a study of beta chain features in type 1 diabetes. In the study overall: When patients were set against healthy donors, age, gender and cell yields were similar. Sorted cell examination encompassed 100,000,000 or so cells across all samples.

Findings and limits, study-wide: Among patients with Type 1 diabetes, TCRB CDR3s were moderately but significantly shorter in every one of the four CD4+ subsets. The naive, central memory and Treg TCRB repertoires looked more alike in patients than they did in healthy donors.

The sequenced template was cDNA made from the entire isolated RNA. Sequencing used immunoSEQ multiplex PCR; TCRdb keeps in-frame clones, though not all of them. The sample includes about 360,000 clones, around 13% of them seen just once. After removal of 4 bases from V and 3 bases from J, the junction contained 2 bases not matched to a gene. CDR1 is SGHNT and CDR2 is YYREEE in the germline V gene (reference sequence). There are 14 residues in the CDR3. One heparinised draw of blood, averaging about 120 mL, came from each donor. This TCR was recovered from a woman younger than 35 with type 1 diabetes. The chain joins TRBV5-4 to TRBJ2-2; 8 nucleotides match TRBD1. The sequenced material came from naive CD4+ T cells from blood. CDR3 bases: TGTGCCAGCAGCCCGGACAGGGACACCGGGGAGCTGTTTTTT. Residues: CASSPDRDTGELFF. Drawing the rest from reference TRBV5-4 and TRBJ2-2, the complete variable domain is ETGVTQSPTHLIKTRGQQVTLRCSSQSGHNTVSWYQQALGQGPQFIFQYYREEENGRGNFPPRFSGLQFPNYSSELNVNALELDDSALYLCASSPDRDTGELFFGEGSRLTVL.